Each of the 29 T cell receptor delta chains below was sequenced from the same sample in a study of gamma-delta T cells after stem cell transplantation (dated by TCRdb to the mid-2010s). To prepare the library, RT-PCR was applied. TCRdb names Illumina MiSeq as the instrument used. With CATT, TCRdb called clones again from the public reads; duplicate DNA rows were later joined. A total of over a thousand delta-chain clones appear in this sample, 10% to 15% of them only once. The top ten hold under 35% of the sample. Sequences were obtained from gamma-delta T cells. The origin of the receptors is a human donor. It is not recorded whose cells these are; they may come from a transplant donor.

About this clone itself: The protein held in TCRdb is that of a much larger clone and does not match this DNA's translation at residue 3, likely because of a read error; the protein shown is translated from the DNA. The chain recombines TRDV2 with TRDJ3, with TRDD3 matching over 11 bases. Germline-derived CDR1 and CDR2 are GEAIGNYY and EKD. CDR3 length equals 18 residues. The CDR3 is CARDNTGGYSWDTRQMFF. CDR3 DNA: TGTGCCCGTGACAATACTGGGGGATATTCCTGGGACACCCGACAGATGTTTTTC.

This clone was observed a few times. A read error is the likely source, as a far larger clone sits one nucleotide away. The chain employs TRDV2 and TRDJ1; D call uncertain. Germline CDR1 reads GEAIGNYY; CDR2 reads EKD. The CDR3 has 16 amino acids. The CDR3 loop is CAYDTVEAPYTDKLIF. For the CDR3, the DNA is TGTGCCTATGACACCGTAGAGGCCCCTTACACCGATAAACTCATCTTT.

This clone has a handful of counts. A far larger clone is only one base removed, so a read error is likely. The sample has other DNA sequences that encode this CDR3 too. The chain carries TRDV2 and TRDJ1, with D possibly being TRDD3 (6 bases). Between the trimmed V and J ends, which lost 9 bases and 0 bases, there was a span of 34 bases. Germline-derived CDR1 and CDR2 are GEAIGNYY and EKD. The CDR3 is 20 amino acids. The CDR3 spells CAIQALGIPRRQIDTDKLIF. Here the CDR3 DNA reads TGTGCCATCCAGGCGCTGGGGATCCCCCGAAGGCAGATCGACACCGATAAACTCATCTTT.

A few counts support this clone. The protein TCRdb gives is from a much larger clone and does not agree with this DNA's translation at residue 10, likely a read error; the protein shown here comes from the DNA. The chain recombines TRDV2 with TRDJ3; tentative D call: TRDD3 (5 bases). Germline V gene sequence: CDR1 GEAIGNYY, CDR2 EKD. The CDR3 has 20 amino acids. With 3 bases removed from V and 1 base from J, the gap between germline ends came to 21 bases. CDR3 DNA: TGTGCCTGTGACCCACCACCGGTTGAGTGGATATCCTGGGACACCCGACAGATGTTTTTC. Protein sequence: CACDPPPVEWISWDTRQMFF.

A note on this clone: A read error is likely here: a far larger clone is one base away. Other DNA sequences in the sample encode the same CDR3. This chain uses TRDV2 with TRDJ1, with D unresolved. The germline V gene has CDR1 GEAIGNYY and CDR2 EKD. The CDR3 length is 16 residues. This chain's CDR3 is CACDTVEAPYTDKLIF. The DNA of the CDR3 is TGTGCCTGTGACACCGTAGAGGCCCCTTACACCGATAAACTTATCTTT.

Sample share makes this clone medium-sized (0.01 to 0.1%). A read error may explain this, as a much larger clone is one base away. V is TRDV2 and J is TRDJ1; 13 bases line up with TRDD3. Per germline, CDR1 GEAIGNYY and CDR2 EKD. The CDR3 has 17 amino acids. J gave up 2 bases and V 6 bases, and 11 bases lay outside the gene matches. This chain's CDR3 is CACNLVLGDTRTDKLIF. DNA for the CDR3: TGTGCCTGTAACCTCGTACTGGGGGATACGAGGACCGATAAACTCATCTTT.

As to this clone: This sequence is one base from a far larger clone and is likely a read error. This chain uses TRDV2 with TRDJ1, with TRDD3 matching 8 bases. Trimming at V came to 0 bases and at J to 4 bases, leaving 30 bases not matched to a gene. CDR3 length equals 23 residues. From germline, CDR1 is GEAIGNYY and CDR2 EKD. The CDR3 sequence: CACDTVPASSYWGLLNNIDKLIF. As DNA, the CDR3 is TGTGCCTGTGACACCGTCCCTGCCTCTTCGTACTGGGGGCTCCTCAACAACATCGATAAACTCATCTTT.

On this clone: TCRdb has a much larger clone's protein, which differs at residue 2 from the translation of this DNA, likely because of a read error; what is shown is the protein translated from the DNA. The J gene is TRDJ1, the V gene TRDV2; D possibly uses TRDD2 or TRDD3 (7 bases each). This CDR3 region has 19 residues. Germline V CDR1 and CDR2: GEAIGNYY, EKD. CDR3 nucleotide sequence: TGTTCCTGTGACACGGCGGGCTTTCCTACTGGGGCTTATGGCGATAAACTCATCTTT. Translating it yields CSCDTAGFPTGAYGDKLIF.

CDR3 protein: CACDPVLGDTSGKLIF. The CDR3 nucleotides are TGTGCCTGTGACCCGGTACTGGGGGATACATCAGGGAAACTCATCTTT. This chain connects TRDV2 to TRDJ1; 12 bases align to TRDD3. The V gene's germline CDR1 is GEAIGNYY and CDR2 EKD. The CDR3 runs 16 residues. Unmatched junction bases numbered 12, after V lost 3 bases and J lost 8 bases.

Details on this clone: A far larger clone is a single base away, which makes a read error likely. The V call is TRDV2, the J call TRDJ1; 13 nucleotides line up with TRDD3. Germline CDR1 is GEAIGNYY and CDR2 is EKD. The CDR3 has 23 residues. CDR3 nucleotide sequence: TGTGCCGGTGACACCCTCGGGCCCCCCTTACTGGGGGATACGCTTCAGTACACCGATAAACTCATCTTT. It is translated as CAGDTLGPPLLGDTLQYTDKLIF.

Regarding this clone: A far larger clone is a single base away, which makes a read error likely. Other DNA sequences in the same sample also yield this CDR3. The gene calls are TRDV2 and TRDJ1, with a possible D match to TRDD2 (8 bases). This CDR3 is 23 amino acids long. V was clipped by 1 base and J by 0 bases, with 35 bases between them. Germline assignment: CDR1 GEAIGNYY and CDR2 EKD. CDR3 DNA sequence: TGTGCCTGTGACACGAGATCTTCCTACCCCGTACTGGGGATCAGGGGTGACACCGATAAACTCATCTTT. Its translation is CACDTRSSYPVLGIRGDTDKLIF.

This clone has a handful of counts. The protein TCRdb lists belongs to a much larger clone and differs from this DNA's translation at residue 9, which points to a read error; the protein shown is made from the DNA. This sequence joins TRDV2 and TRDJ1; 7 bases line up with TRDD3. V shed 3 bases, J shed 2 bases, and the junction held 14 bases outside the gene matches. This CDR3 has 17 amino acids. Germline loops: CDR1 GEAIGNYY, CDR2 EKD. The CDR3 DNA reads TGTGCCTGTGACCCGGTACTGGGGAATACGGGAACCGATAAACTCATCTTT. This codes for CACDPVLGNTGTDKLIF.

This clone has just a few counts. This DNA translates differently at residue 3 from the TCRdb protein, which is that of a much larger clone; a read error is likely, and the protein shown is the DNA's own translation. The chain couples TRDV2 to TRDJ1, with 8 nucleotides matching TRDD3. The CDR3 contains 17 residues. Germline V gives CDR1 GEAIGNYY, CDR2 EKD. The CDR3 sequence is CAFDTIGIRPYTDKLIF. In DNA, the CDR3 is TGTGCCTTTGACACGATCGGGATACGTCCTTACACCGATAAACTCATCTTT.

This clone turned up a few times. A much bigger clone sits one base away, suggesting this may be a read error. The sample has other DNA sequences that encode this CDR3 too. The chain recombines TRDV1 with TRDJ1; TRDD3 matches at 10 bases. The CDR3 sequence is 19 residues long. Germline V gene lookup returns CDR1 TSWWSYY and CDR2 QGS. This CDR3 is CALGEPTRGGYWITDKLIF. CDR3 sequence (DNA): TGTGCTCTTGGAGAACCGACCCGTGGGGGATACTGGATCACCGATAAACTCATCTTT.

This clone was seen more than once but under ten times. A read error likely explains why the TCRdb protein, taken from a much larger clone, differs from this DNA's translation at residue 15; the protein shown is translated from the DNA. This sequence joins TRDV2 and TRDJ1; TRDD3 aligns across 11 bases. CDR3 length equals 19 residues. Germline CDR1 and CDR2: GEAIGNYY and EKD. The CDR3 loop is CACDTVVYTNLGDTEKLIF. Here the CDR3 DNA reads TGTGCCTGTGACACCGTGGTGTATACGAATCTGGGGGATACCGAGAAACTCATCTTT.

In the case of this clone: This sequence is one base from a far larger clone and is likely a read error. V usage is TRDV2 and J usage is TRDJ1, with a possible D match to TRDD3 (6 bases). Germline V gene sequence: CDR1 GEAIGNYY, CDR2 EKD. This CDR3 is built from 23 residues. CDR3 coding DNA: TGTGCCTGGGACACCGTGTCTCACTGGGAGCTGGGGTCAAGTTTTCTAAACACCGATAAACTCATCTTT. Translated: CAWDTVSHWELGSSFLNTDKLIF.

Of note for this clone: The protein that TCRdb holds for this DNA derives from a much larger clone and differs from the translated DNA at residue 16, which likely indicates a read error; the protein shown here is translated from the DNA. The rearrangement uses TRDV2 and TRDJ1, with D possibly being TRDD2 or TRDD3 (5 bases each). Germline lookup yields CDR1 GEAIGNYY and CDR2 EKD. The CDR3 loop spans 19 amino acids. CDR3 nucleotide sequence: TGTGCCTGTGACACGATGGCCTACGAGGGTGGGCGAAACACCGATACACTCATCTTT. As protein: CACDTMAYEGGRNTDTLIF.

This clone was seen only a few times. TCRdb lists the protein of a much larger clone for this DNA, which differs at residue 10, so this is likely a read error; the protein given here is translated from the DNA itself. V is TRDV2 and J is TRDJ1, with TRDD3 identical over 9 bases. Trimming at V came to 3 bases and at J to 0 bases, leaving 16 bases not matched to a gene. The CDR3 length is 19 residues. Per germline, CDR1 GEAIGNYY and CDR2 EKD. The CDR3 loop is CACDRLGDPSHLYTDKLIF. The CDR3 region has the DNA TGTGCCTGTGACCGCCTGGGGGATCCCTCCCACTTATACACCGATAAACTCATCTTT.

This clone was detected only a few times. This probably arose from a read error, given a far larger clone one base away. The chain combines TRDV2 with TRDJ1; perhaps TRDD3 as D (6 bases). Germline-derived CDR1 and CDR2 are GEAIGNYY and EKD. The CDR3 runs to 16 residues. CDR3 nucleotide sequence: TGTGCCTGTTACACCGTGGGGGGGACCTTGGGCGATAAACTCATCTTT. Translation gives CACYTVGGTLGDKLIF.

This clone has only a few counts. This chain uses TRDV2 with TRDJ1; 12 bases map to TRDD3. V lost 3 bases to trimming and J lost 0 bases; unmatched junction nucleotides: 7. The germline gives CDR1 GEAIGNYY, CDR2 EKD. This CDR3 has 17 residues. The CDR3 loop is CACDSLLGDTDTDKLIF. The CDR3 coding sequence is TGTGCCTGTGACTCCTTACTGGGGGATACAGACACCGATAAACTCATCTTT.

The sample holds a few counts of this clone. A read error likely explains this, since a far larger clone differs by one base. The chain employs TRDV2 and TRDJ3, with 10 nucleotides matching TRDD3. Germline V gives CDR1 GEAIGNYY, CDR2 EKD. This CDR3 region has 21 residues. The CDR3: CACGTAGSYWGMSWDTRQMFF. CDR3 nucleotides: TGTGCCTGTGGCACCGCGGGATCCTACTGGGGGATGTCCTGGGACACCCGACAGATGTTTTTC.

This clone was counted between two and nine times. A far larger clone is only one base removed, so a read error is likely. The sample holds other DNA sequences that translate to the same CDR3. The J gene is TRDJ1, the V gene TRDV2, with TRDD2 matching 8 bases. This CDR3 comprises 17 residues. Germline V gives CDR1 GEAIGNYY, CDR2 EKD. The V segment lost 7 bases and the J segment 0 bases; nucleotides outside the gene matches: 15. CDR3 DNA: TGTGCCTGCGACTTCCTACGAGTTGGGGTCGACACCGATAAACTCATCTTT. This sequence encodes CACDFLRVGVDTDKLIF.

As concerns this clone: For this DNA, TCRdb reports the protein of a much larger clone, which diverges at residue 16, most likely from a read error; the protein presented here is translated directly from the DNA. V and J are TRDV2 and TRDJ1; 9 positions agree with TRDD3. The V gene's germline CDR1 is GEAIGNYY and CDR2 EKD. This CDR3 has 18 residues. CDR3 in DNA: TGTGCCTGTGACACTATTCTAGCTGGGGGATCGATCACCGATAAACGCATCTTT. It translates to CACDTILAGGSITDKRIF.

As for this clone: The amino acid sequence in TCRdb belongs to a much larger clone and departs from this DNA's translation at residue 4, likely a sequencing read error; the sequence shown is translated from the DNA. The chain has TRDV2 and TRDJ1, with 13 bases matching TRDD3. The CDR3 is 18 amino acids. V lost 6 bases and J lost 0; bases outside the gene matches: 12. Germline V lookup: CDR1 GEAIGNYY, CDR2 EKD. The CDR3 nucleotides are TGTGCCTGTAACCCACTGGGGGATACGCGCTCGTACACCGATAAACTCATCTTT. Its translation: CACNPLGDTRSYTDKLIF.

This clone was observed a handful of times. TCRdb's listed protein matches a much larger clone and diverges from this DNA's translation at residue 4, likely through a read error; the protein shown comes from the DNA. The rearrangement uses TRDV2 and TRDJ1; 11 bases fit TRDD3. The V and J ends lost 6 bases and 0 bases, in that order; junction bases with no gene match: 17. There are 19 residues in the CDR3. Per the germline V gene, CDR1 is GEAIGNYY and CDR2 is EKD. CDR3 residues: CACYPLSPLGDNNTDKLIF. For the CDR3, the DNA is TGTGCCTGTTACCCATTGAGTCCACTGGGGGATAATAACACCGATAAACTCATCTTT.

This clone is medium-sized. A single base is all that separates this from a far larger clone, so a read error is likely. V gene TRDV2 combines with J gene TRDJ1, with 11 bases that match TRDD3. From germline, CDR1 is GEAIGNYY and CDR2 EKD. J was trimmed by 1 base and V by 3 bases; bases with no gene match: 18. The CDR3 loop spans 20 amino acids. The CDR3 coding sequence is TGTGCCTGTGACTGGATGTCGGCGGGGCTGGGGGATACATCCACCGATAAACTCATCTTT. This translates into CACDWMSAGLGDTSTDKLIF.

This clone qualifies as medium-sized. The likely explanation is a read error, given a far larger clone one base away. The rearrangement uses TRDV2 and TRDJ1, with 11 bases matching TRDD3. This CDR3 has 20 amino acids. J was trimmed by 1 base and V by 3 bases; bases with no gene match: 18. CDR1 and CDR2 (germline): GEAIGNYY, EKD. The CDR3 is CACDLMLAGLGDTSTDKLIF. The CDR3 nucleotides read TGTGCCTGTGACTTGATGTTGGCGGGGCTGGGGGATACATCCACCGATAAACTCATCTTT.

There are a few counts of this clone. The protein given by TCRdb reflects a much larger clone and differs at residue 12 from this DNA's translation, likely from a read error; the protein shown is the DNA's translation. This chain joins TRDV2 and TRDJ3; TRDD3 matches 10 bases. The CDR3 contains 17 residues. Germline V CDR1 and CDR2: GEAIGNYY, EKD. This CDR3 is CACDSTGGSWDNRQMFF. The CDR3 DNA reads as TGTGCCTGTGACAGTACTGGGGGATCCTGGGACAACCGACAGATGTTTTTC.

The CDR3 region is CACDTVLGDSSYHYTDKLIF. In DNA form, the CDR3 reads TGTGCCTGTGACACCGTACTGGGGGATTCTTCCTATCATTACACCGATAAACTCATCTTT. The chain couples TRDV2 to TRDJ1; 10 positions agree with TRDD3. Germline CDR1 is GEAIGNYY and CDR2 is EKD. The CDR3 consists of 20 residues. V was clipped by 0 bases and J by 0 bases; unmatched bases: 15.